This T cell receptor beta chain emerged from a study of blood T cell repertoires in COVID-19. Study-level background: Sites across the United States, Italy and Spain contributed samples from acute and convalescent COVID-19.

As processed by the authors: Amplification with reference gene primers provided the estimates of nucleated cell counts. The table came from immunoSEQ multiplex PCR; TCRdb's copy has only in-frame clones and leaves some out. For V, J and clone size, that table is used; D and trimming come from the DNA. This sample has around 30,000 clones, with about 75% found just once. This CDR3 comprises 15 residues. Looked up from germline, CDR1 is SNHLY and CDR2 is FYNNEI. After removal of 6 bases from V and 4 bases from J, the junction contained 5 bases not matched to a gene. This chain joins TRBV2 and TRBJ2-1, with TRBD2 identical over 11 bases. Sequencing was done on a sample of peripheral blood. The source of this sequence is a man of 80 years or more with active or convalescent COVID-19. DNA for the CDR3: TGTGCCAGCAGCCTCGGGACTAGCGGTTACAATGAGCAGTTCTTC. This encodes CASSLGTSGYNEQFF.